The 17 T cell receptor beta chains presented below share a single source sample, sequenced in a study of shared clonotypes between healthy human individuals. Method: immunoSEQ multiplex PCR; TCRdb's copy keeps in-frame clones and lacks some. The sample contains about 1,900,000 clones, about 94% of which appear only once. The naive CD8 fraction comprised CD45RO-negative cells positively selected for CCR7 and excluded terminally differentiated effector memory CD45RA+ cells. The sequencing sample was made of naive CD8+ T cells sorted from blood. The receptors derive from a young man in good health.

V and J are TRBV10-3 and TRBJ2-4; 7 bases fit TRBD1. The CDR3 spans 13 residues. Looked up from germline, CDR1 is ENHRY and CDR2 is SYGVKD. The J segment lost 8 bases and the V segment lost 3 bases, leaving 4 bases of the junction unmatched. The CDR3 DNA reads TGTGCCATCAGTGACAGGGGGTCCGACATTCAGTACTTC. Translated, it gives CAISDRGSDIQYF.

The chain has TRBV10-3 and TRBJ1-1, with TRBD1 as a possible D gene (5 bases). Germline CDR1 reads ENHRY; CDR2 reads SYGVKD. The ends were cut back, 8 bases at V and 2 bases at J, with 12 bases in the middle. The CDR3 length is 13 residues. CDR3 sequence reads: CAIEEGLNTEAFF. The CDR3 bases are TGTGCCATCGAAGAGGGGTTAAACACTGAAGCTTTCTTT.

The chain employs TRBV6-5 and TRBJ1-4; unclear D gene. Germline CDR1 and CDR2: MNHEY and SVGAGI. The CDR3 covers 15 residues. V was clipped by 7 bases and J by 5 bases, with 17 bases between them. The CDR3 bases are TGTGCCAGCACTCCATCTTGGACGGAGAATGAAAAACTGTTTTTT. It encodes CASTPSWTENEKLFF.

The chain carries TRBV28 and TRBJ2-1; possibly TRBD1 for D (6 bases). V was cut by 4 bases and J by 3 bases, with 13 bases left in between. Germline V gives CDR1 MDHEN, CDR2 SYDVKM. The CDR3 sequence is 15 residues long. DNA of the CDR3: TGTGCCAGCAGTTGGGACAATGGGATCTACAATGAGCAGTTCTTC. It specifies CASSWDNGIYNEQFF.

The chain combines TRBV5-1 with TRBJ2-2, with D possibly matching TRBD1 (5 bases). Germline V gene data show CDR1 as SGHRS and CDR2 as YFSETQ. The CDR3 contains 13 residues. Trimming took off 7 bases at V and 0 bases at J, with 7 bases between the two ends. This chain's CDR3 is CASGQTNTGELFF. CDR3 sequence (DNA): TGCGCCAGCGGACAAACGAACACCGGGGAGCTGTTTTTT.

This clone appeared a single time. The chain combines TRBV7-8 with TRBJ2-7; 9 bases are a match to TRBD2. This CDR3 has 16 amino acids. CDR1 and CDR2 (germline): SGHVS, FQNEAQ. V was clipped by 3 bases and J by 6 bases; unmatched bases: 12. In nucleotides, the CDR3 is TGTGCCAGCAGCTTGCCCGGGACTAGCCAATCGGGCGAGCAGTACTTC. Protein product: CASSLPGTSQSGEQYF.

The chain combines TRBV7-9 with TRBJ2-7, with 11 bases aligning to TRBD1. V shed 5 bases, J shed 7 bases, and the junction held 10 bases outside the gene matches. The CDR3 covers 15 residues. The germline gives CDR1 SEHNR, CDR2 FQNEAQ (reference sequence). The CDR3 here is CASSPGTGGLWEQYF. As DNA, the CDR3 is TGTGCCAGCAGCCCCGGGACAGGGGGTCTTTGGGAGCAGTACTTC.

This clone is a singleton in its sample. The CDR3 spells CASSLGQGTENIQYF. The DNA for the CDR3 is TGTGCCAGCAGCTTAGGACAGGGGACGGAAAACATTCAGTACTTC. The J gene is TRBJ2-4, the V gene TRBV13; 7 bases fit TRBD1. Unmatched junction bases numbered 4, after V lost 0 bases and J lost 5 bases. Germline V CDR1 and CDR2: PRHDT, FYEKMQ (reference sequence). This CDR3 comprises 15 residues.

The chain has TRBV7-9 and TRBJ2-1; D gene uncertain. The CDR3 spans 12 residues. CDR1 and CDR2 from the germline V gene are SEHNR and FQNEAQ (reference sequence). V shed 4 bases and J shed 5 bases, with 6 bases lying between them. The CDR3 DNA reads TGTGCCAGCAGCTCATATAACAATGAGCAGTTCTTC. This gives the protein CASSSYNNEQFF.

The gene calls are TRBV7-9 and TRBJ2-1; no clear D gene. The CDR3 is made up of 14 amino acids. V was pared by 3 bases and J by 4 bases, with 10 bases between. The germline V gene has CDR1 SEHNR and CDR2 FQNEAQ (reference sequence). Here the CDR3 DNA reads TGTGCCAGCAGCTTTTCGGCGTCTTACAATGAGCAGTTCTTC. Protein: CASSFSASYNEQFF.

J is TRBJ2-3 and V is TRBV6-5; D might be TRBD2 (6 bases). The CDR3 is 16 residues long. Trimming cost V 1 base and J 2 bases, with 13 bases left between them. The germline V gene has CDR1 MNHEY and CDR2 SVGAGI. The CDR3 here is CASSYFAGLDTDTQYF. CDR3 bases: TGTGCCAGCAGTTACTTCGCGGGATTGGACACAGATACGCAGTATTTT.

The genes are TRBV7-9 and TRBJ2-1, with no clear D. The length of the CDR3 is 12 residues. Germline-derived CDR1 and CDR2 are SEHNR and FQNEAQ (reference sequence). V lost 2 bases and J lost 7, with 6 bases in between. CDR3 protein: CASSLSWNEQFF. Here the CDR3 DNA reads TGTGCCAGCAGCTTATCTTGGAATGAGCAGTTCTTC.

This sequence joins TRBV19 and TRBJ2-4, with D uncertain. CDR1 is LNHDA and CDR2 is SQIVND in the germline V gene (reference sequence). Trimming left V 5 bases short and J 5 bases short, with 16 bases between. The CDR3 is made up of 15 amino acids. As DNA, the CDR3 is TGTGCCAGTAGTCCCTGGGCCGTTGATCAAAACATTCAGTACTTC. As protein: CASSPWAVDQNIQYF.

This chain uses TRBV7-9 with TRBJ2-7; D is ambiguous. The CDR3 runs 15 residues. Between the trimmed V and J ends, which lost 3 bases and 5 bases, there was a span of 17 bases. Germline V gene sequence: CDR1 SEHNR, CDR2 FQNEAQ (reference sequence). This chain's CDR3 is CASSFPTGSLNEQYF. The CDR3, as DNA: TGTGCCAGCAGCTTCCCAACCGGCAGCCTAAACGAGCAGTACTTC.

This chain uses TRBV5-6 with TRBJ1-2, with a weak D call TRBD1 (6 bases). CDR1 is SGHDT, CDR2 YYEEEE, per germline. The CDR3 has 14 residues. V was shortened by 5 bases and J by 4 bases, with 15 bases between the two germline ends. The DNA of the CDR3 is TGTGCCAGCAGAGGTGACAGGTTGGGCTATGGCTACACCTTC. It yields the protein CASRGDRLGYGYTF. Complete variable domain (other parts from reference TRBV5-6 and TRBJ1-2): DAGVTQSPTHLIKTRGQQVTLRCSPKSGHDTVSWYQQALGQGPQFIFQYYEEEERQRGNFPDRFSGHQFPNYSSELNVNALLLGDSALYLCASRGDRLGYGYTFGSGTRLTVV.

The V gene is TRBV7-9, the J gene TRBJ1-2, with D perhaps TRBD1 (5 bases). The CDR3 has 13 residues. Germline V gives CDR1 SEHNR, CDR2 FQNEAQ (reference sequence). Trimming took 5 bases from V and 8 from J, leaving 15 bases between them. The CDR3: CASSIDRPPGYTF. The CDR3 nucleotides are TGTGCCAGCAGCATTGACAGACCGCCGGGCTACACCTTC.

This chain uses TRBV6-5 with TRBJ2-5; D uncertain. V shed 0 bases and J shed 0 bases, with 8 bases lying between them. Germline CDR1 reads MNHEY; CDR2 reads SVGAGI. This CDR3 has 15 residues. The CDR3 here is CASSYSSRYQETQYF. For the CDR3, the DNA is TGTGCCAGCAGTTACTCGAGCCGGTACCAAGAGACCCAGTACTTC.